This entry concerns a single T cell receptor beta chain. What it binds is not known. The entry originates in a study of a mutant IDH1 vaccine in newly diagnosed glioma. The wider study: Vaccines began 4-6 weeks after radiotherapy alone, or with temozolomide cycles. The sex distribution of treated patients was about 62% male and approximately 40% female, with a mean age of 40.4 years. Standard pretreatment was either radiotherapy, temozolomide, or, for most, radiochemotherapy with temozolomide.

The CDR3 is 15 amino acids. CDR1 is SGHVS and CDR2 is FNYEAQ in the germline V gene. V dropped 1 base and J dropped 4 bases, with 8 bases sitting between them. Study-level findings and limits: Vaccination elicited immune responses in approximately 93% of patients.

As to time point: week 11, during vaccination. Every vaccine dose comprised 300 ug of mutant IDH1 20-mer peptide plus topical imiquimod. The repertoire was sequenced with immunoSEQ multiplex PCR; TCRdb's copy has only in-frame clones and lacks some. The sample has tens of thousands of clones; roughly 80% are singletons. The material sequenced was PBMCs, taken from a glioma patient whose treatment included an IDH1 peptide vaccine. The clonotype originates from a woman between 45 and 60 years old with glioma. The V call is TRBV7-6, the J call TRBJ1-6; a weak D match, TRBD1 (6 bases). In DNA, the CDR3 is TGTGCCAGCAGCTTAGGCACAGGGTATAATTCACCCCTCCACTTT. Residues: CASSLGTGYNSPLHF.